Included here is one T cell receptor beta chain sequence, with context. Its antigen remains unidentified. No qualities accompany the bases; no much larger clone lies one base away. This entry is derived from a study of blood T cell repertoires in COVID-19 (dated by TCRdb to about 2020). As for the study more broadly: The collaborator samples originated in the United States, Italy and Spain and spanned the acute and convalescent phases of COVID-19. A freely available public database, intended as a resource for researchers studying the immune response to SARS-CoV-2, is where the repertoires were released. Where HLA class I and class II types were available, the types were taken from metadata supplied by the sample provider, not from assay-based typing. The dataset comprised deeply sampled blood TCRbeta repertoires from subjects exposed to, actively infected with, or recovered from COVID-19. Sample metadata almost always included a de-identified subject ID, COVID-19 status, age in years and sex. Samples were obtained from the ongoing ImmuneRACE study (first 160 participants) and from some 1,300 subjects provided by 6 global collaborators. The prospective study material was composed of cDNA or gDNA derived from T cells, B-cell-depleted T cells, or PBMCs.

Participants in the prospective study were enrolled through a virtual design, were aged about 18 to 100 years, and lived in 24 United States geographic areas. Cohort assignment in the prospective study relied on participant-reported clinical history from a screening survey and a study questionnaire. In the prospective study, mobile phlebotomists collected whole blood, serum and a nasopharyngeal or oropharyngeal swab from each participant. Over a roughly 2-month period, participants in the prospective study had the option of providing additional blood draws and questionnaires. Blood samples from the prospective study were shipped frozen or at room temperature prior to DNA extraction. Broad study findings and their caveats: How much clinical and demographic metadata was included differed by source and by participant, and the metadata was provided uncurated.

The cysteine opens and the phenylalanine closes a CDR3 of 13 amino acids. Here the CDR3 DNA is all that survives: 39 bases in frame from base 1. The junction carries 11 bases between V and J, which are trimmed by 4 bases and 6 bases respectively. CDR1 and CDR2 were assigned from the germline V gene as KGHDR and SFDVKD. TCRbeta CDR3 regions were amplified from genomic DNA by means of the immunoSEQ Assay, a bias-controlled multiplex PCR. The paper's processing steps were these. Nucleated cell counts per sample were estimated from amplification of reference gene primers within the assay. Sequence reads were collapsed and filtered to measure the absolute abundance of every unique TCRbeta CDR3 rearrangement. For each sample, productive Simpson clonality was calculated as the square root of Simpson's diversity index across productive rearrangements. TCRdb provides this immuneACCESS table in a form limited to in-frame rearrangements. Some clones are lacking; in checked studies, under half of them reflect an unresolved V gene, and why the rest are absent is not known. For V, J and clone size, that table is used; D and trimming come from the DNA. Counted in this sample were around 250,000 clones; approximately 91% of them appeared once. In total, the top ten clones hold more than 1% of the sample.

This TCR was recovered from a human donor in a cohort exposed to, infected with or recovered from COVID-19 (not recorded which). The donor label of this sample is uncertain. Rearrangement joined TRBV24-1 to TRBJ1-2; the D gene is possibly TRBD1, with 5 bases matching. Sequenced sample: PBMCs or T cells enriched from blood (not recorded which). The CDR3 in this case is CATSEGVRDGYTF. The DNA sequence reads TGTGCCACCAGTGAAGGGGTTAGGGATGGCTACACCTTC.